This T cell receptor (beta chain) was sequenced for a study of naive and memory T cell subsets. Overall study results and limits: Over 95% of naive TCR sequences appeared only once after error correction, unlike memory subsets. Gini index rose across naive, CM, EM and EMRA in CD4 and CD8.

CDR3 length: 14 amino acids. CDR1 is SNHLY, CDR2 FYNNEI, per germline. Deletions cut 6 bases from V and 7 bases from J, with 15 bases between. Cells stained for CD3, CD4, CD8, CD45RA, CD27 and viability were sorted into four CD45RA/CD27 subsets. Two oligonucleotides, mixed equimolar, formed the beta constant-region primer covering TRBC1 and TRBC2. Each CDR3 protein is one row after TCRdb ran MiXCR on the UMI-ligation and nested PCR reads. This sample yields roughly 40,000 distinct CDR3 sequences, of which roughly 14% are seen a single time; around 23% belongs to the top ten. This clonotype was seen repeatedly, ten times or more. Its specificity is unknown.

The receptor comes from a human donor in good health. The chain recombines TRBV2 with TRBJ2-2; a weak D match, TRBD1 (5 bases). Sequencing was done on a sample of effector memory CD4+ T cells from blood. Sample subset: effector memory, CD45RA- CD27-. CDR3 sequence: CASRTDLESGELFF. The CDR3 DNA follows: TGTGCCAGCAGGACAGACCTCGAGAGCGGGGAGCTGTTTTTT.